This T cell receptor beta chain stems from a study of T-cell memory formation after mild COVID-19. Whole-study results and caveats: CD8+ contracting clones occupied EMRA, while CD4+ ones occupied mainly CM and EM.

Regarding this clonotype: Antigen unknown.

The V and J ends lost 1 base and 7 bases respectively, with 10 bases between them. This CDR3 has 14 amino acids. Germline V lookup: CDR1 LNHNV, CDR2 YYDKDF (reference sequence). 5'RACE primed at constant segments yielded TCR alpha and TCR beta cDNA libraries bearing sample barcodes and UMIs. TCRdb ran MiXCR on the 5' RACE reads and lists one entry per CDR3 protein. The table lists just over 350,000 distinct CDR3 sequences, roughly an eighth of them singletons. The rearrangement joins TRBV15 to TRBJ2-2; D possibly corresponds to TRBD1 (6 bases). This TCR was sampled from a man between 18 and 35 years old who had mild COVID-19 (a few samples of this study predate the infection). Cell type and time point are not known. Sequencing used PBMCs or a T cell subset sorted from them (not recorded which). CDR3 amino acids: CATSRGGLVGELFF. The CDR3 bases are TGTGCCACCAGCAGAGGGGGGCTGGTCGGGGAGCTGTTTTTT.